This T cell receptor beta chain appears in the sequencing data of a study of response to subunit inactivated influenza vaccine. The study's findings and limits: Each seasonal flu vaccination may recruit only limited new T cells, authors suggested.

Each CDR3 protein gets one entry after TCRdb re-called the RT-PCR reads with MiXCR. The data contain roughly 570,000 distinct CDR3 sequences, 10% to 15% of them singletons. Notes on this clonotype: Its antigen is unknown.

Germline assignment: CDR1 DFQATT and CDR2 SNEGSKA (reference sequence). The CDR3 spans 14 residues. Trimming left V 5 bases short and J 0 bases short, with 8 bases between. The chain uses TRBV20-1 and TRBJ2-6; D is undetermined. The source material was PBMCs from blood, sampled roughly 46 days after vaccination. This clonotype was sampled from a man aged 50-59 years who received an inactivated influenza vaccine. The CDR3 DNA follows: TGCAGTGCTTCCGATCCCTCTGGGGCCAACGTCCTGACTTTC. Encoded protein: CSASDPSGANVLTF.